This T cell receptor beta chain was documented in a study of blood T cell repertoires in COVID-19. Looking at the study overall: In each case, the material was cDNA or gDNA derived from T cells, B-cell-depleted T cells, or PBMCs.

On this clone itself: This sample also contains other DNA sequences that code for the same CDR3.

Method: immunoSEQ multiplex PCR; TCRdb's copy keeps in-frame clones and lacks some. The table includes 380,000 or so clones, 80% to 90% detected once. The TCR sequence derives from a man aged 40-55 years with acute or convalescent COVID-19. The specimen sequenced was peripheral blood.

CDR3 residues: CASSPLGRNTEAFF. Here the CDR3 DNA reads TGTGCCAGCTCACCATTGGGGAGGAACACTGAAGCTTTCTTT. V gene TRBV18 combines with J gene TRBJ1-1; D ambiguous. V lost 2 bases, J lost 1 base, and 8 bases lay in between. The CDR3 consists of 14 residues. CDR1 and CDR2 (germline): KGHSH, LQKENI. Complete variable domain (other parts from reference TRBV18 and TRBJ1-1): NAGVMQNPRHLVRRRGQEARLRCSPMKGHSHVYWYRQLPEEGLKFMVYLQKENIIDESGMPKERFSAEFPKEGPSILRIQQVVRGDSAAYFCASSPLGRNTEAFFGQGTRLTVV.